Shown below are 21 T cell receptor beta chains from a single sample sequenced in a study of blood T cells in healthy people across ages. A second 7 to 11 cycle PCR used barcoded and J-beta primers. A single record per CDR3 protein comes from TCRdb applying MiXCR to the 5' RACE reads. The sample holds over 700,000 distinct CDR3 sequences; approximately 53% are singletons and the top ten take 41%. Sample: blood. Receptors originate from an elderly man in good health.

The V call is TRBV20-1, the J call TRBJ2-5; D call uncertain. The CDR3 totals 15 residues. V was clipped by 0 bases and J by 5 bases, with 16 bases between them. Germline loops: CDR1 DFQATT, CDR2 SNEGSKA (reference sequence). As DNA, the CDR3 is TGCAGTGCTAGAGATATCGGACCATCCAGGGAGACCCAGTACTTC. Encoded protein: CSARDIGPSRETQYF.

The chain has TRBV7-8 and TRBJ1-2; D is perhaps TRBD1 (5 bases). Per the germline V gene, CDR1 is SGHVS and CDR2 is FQNEAQ. Trimming removed 5 bases at V and 7 bases at J, with 26 bases between. The CDR3 has 17 amino acids. The CDR3 reads CASSLRDQTLYSRGYTF. The CDR3 DNA sequence: TGTGCCAGCAGCCTCCGGGACCAGACCCTCTATTCTCGTGGCTACACCTTC.

Concerning this clonotype itself: The junction shows a germline mismatch at one end, possibly a read error. As DNA, the CDR3 is TGTGCCAGCACCCAAGGGGGTGGCTACACCTTC. Amino acids: CASTQGGGYTF. The gene calls are TRBV3-1 and TRBJ1-2, with D perhaps TRBD1 (6 bases). Germline values: CDR1 LGHDT, CDR2 YNNKEL (reference sequence). The CDR3 runs 11 residues.

This clonotype was counted only a few times. The chain uses TRBV7-9 and TRBJ1-4, with D maybe TRBD1 (5 bases). Per germline, CDR1 SEHNR and CDR2 FQNEAQ (reference sequence). The ends were cut back, 3 bases at V and 8 bases at J, with 16 bases in the middle. There are 15 residues in the CDR3. The CDR3 DNA follows: TGTGCCAGCAGCTTGACAGATCTAGGGAGAGAAAAACTGTTTTTT. This translates into CASSLTDLGREKLFF.

The chain has TRBV2 and TRBJ1-4, with TRBD1 identical over 7 bases. J lost 7 bases, V lost 5 bases, and 10 bases had no gene match. Germline V gene lookup returns CDR1 SNHLY and CDR2 FYNNEI. The CDR3 contains 15 residues. The DNA for the CDR3 is TGTGCCAGCAGTCAGACAGGGATCAATGGTGAAAAACTGTTTTTT. Amino acids: CASSQTGINGEKLFF. Full variable domain (outside the CDR3, taken from reference TRBV2 and TRBJ1-4): EPEVTQTPSHQVTQMGQEVILRCVPISNHLYFYWYRQILGQKVEFLVSFYNNEISEKSEIFDDQFSVERPDGSNFTLKIRSTKLEDSAMYFCASSQTGINGEKLFFGSGTQLSVL.

V and J are TRBV21-1 and TRBJ1-2; whether TRBD1, the table's D call, matches the DNA was not checked. TRBV21-1 is flagged as a pseudogene. CDR3 size: 17 residues. This chain's CDR3 is CVSSRNERQGGNYGYTF. The DNA for the CDR3 is TGTGTCAGCAGTAGGAATGAGCGACAGGGTGGCAACTATGGCTACACCTTC.

CDR3 nucleotides: TGCGCCAGCAGCCCATCACTAGCGGGCTCCTACAATGAGCAGTTCTTC. As protein: CASSPSLAGSYNEQFF. The rearrangement links TRBV5-1 to TRBJ2-1, with 9 bases identical to TRBD2. CDR1 SGHRS and CDR2 YFSETQ come from the germline V gene. V dropped 4 bases and J dropped 0; count of bases not matched to a gene: 5. There are 16 residues in the CDR3. Complete variable domain (other parts from reference TRBV5-1 and TRBJ2-1): KAGVTQTPRYLIKTRGQQVTLSCSPISGHRSVSWYQQTPGQGLQFLFEYFSETQRNKGNFPGRFSGRQFSNSRSEMNVSTLELGDSALYLCASSPSLAGSYNEQFFGPGTRLTVL.

This clonotype showed up just once. J is TRBJ2-1 and V is TRBV7-2, with D perhaps TRBD2 (6 bases). Between the trimmed V and J ends, which lost 3 bases and 5 bases, there was a span of 17 bases. The CDR3 extends over 16 amino acids. The germline V gene encodes CDR1 SGHTA and CDR2 FQGNSA. The CDR3 here is CASSFTRDSYHNEQFF. The CDR3 nucleotides read TGTGCCAGCAGCTTTACTCGGGACTCCTATCACAATGAGCAGTTCTTC.

The chain recombines TRBV27 with TRBJ1-2, with D tentatively TRBD1 (5 bases). Germline V gene lookup returns CDR1 MNHEY and CDR2 SMNVEV (reference sequence). Trimming cost V 5 bases and J 2 bases, with 18 bases left between them. CDR3 size: 16 residues. CDR3 sequence reads: CASSPRHPGPNYGYTF. The CDR3 coding sequence is TGTGCCAGCAGTCCCCGCCACCCAGGGCCGAACTATGGCTACACCTTC.

With regard to this clonotype: At one of its ends the junction is not consistent with the germline gene, which may arise from a read error. The chain couples TRBV5-6 to TRBJ2-7; perhaps TRBD2 as D (6 bases). This CDR3 spans 14 amino acids. CDR1 is SGHDT and CDR2 is YYEEEE in the germline V gene. The CDR3: CASRRLVQIYEQCF. The CDR3 coding sequence is TGTGCCAGCAGGAGACTAGTTCAAATCTACGAGCAGTGCTTC. The whole variable domain, remainder taken from reference TRBV5-6 and TRBJ2-7, is DAGVTQSPTHLIKTRGQQVTLRCSPKSGHDTVSWYQQALGQGPQFIFQYYEEEERQRGNFPDRFSGHQFPNYSSELNVNALLLGDSALYLCASRRLVQIYEQCFGPGTRLTVT.

This chain uses TRBV20-1 with TRBJ2-7; no clear D. Trimming removed 1 base from V and 2 bases from J, with 9 bases in between. Germline V gene sequence: CDR1 DFQATT, CDR2 SNEGSKA (reference sequence). The CDR3 spans 13 residues. The chain's CDR3 is CSARAITAYEQYF. CDR3 DNA sequence: TGCAGTGCTAGAGCCATCACGGCCTACGAGCAGTACTTC.

The J gene is TRBJ1-6, the V gene TRBV12-3 or TRBV12-4; no clear D gene. Trimming removed 4 bases at V and 9 bases at J, with 19 bases between. This CDR3 region has 16 residues. The CDR3 nucleotides are TGTGCCAGCAGTTACTCCCGGGCCAACGGAGGTTCACCCCTCCACTTT. It codes for CASSYSRANGGSPLHF.

The sample holds one count of this clonotype. The chain has TRBV14 and TRBJ1-1; D ambiguous. The CDR3 contains 14 residues. CDR1 is SGHDN, CDR2 FVKESK, per germline. The germline V and J ends were trimmed by 3 bases and 3 bases, with 11 bases remaining between them. The CDR3 DNA reads as TGTGCCAGCAGCCATCCCGGGGTTGACACTGAAGCTTTCTTT. Amino acid sequence: CASSHPGVDTEAFF. Looking up the rest from reference TRBV14 and TRBJ1-1 gives the full variable domain: EAGVTQFPSHSVIEKGQTVTLRCDPISGHDNLYWYRRVMGKEIKFLLHFVKESKQDESGMPNNRFLAERTGGTYSTLKVQPAELEDSGVYFCASSHPGVDTEAFFGQGTRLTVV.

The gene calls are TRBV7-2 and TRBJ2-5; 7 bases map to TRBD2. Germline-derived CDR1 and CDR2 are SGHTA and FQGNSA. The length of the CDR3 is 16 residues. V lost 1 base, J lost 2 bases, and 7 bases stayed unmatched. CDR3 protein: CASSLVGSGGQETQYF. CDR3 DNA sequence: TGTGCCAGCAGCTTAGTCGGATCGGGAGGTCAAGAGACCCAGTACTTC.

This clonotype was seen a handful of times. The chain carries TRBV19 and TRBJ2-1; no definite D call. Germline V gene data show CDR1 as LNHDA and CDR2 as SQIVND (reference sequence). Trimming left V 0 bases short and J 2 bases short, with 5 bases between. The CDR3 has 14 residues. The DNA of the CDR3 is TGTGCCAGTAGTATAGAAGGCCCCTACAATGAGCAGTTCTTC. Protein sequence: CASSIEGPYNEQFF.

Comments on this clonotype: A much larger clonotype is one base distant, so this may be a read error. The chain carries TRBV28 and TRBJ2-1; tentative D call: TRBD1 (6 bases). The last part of the DNA fits TRBJ2-7 better; the J call may be wrong. Germline CDR1 is MDHEN and CDR2 is SYDVKM. CDR3 length: 15 residues. The CDR3: CASSLTGMAYNEQYF. The CDR3 nucleotides are TGTGCCAGCAGTTTAACAGGGATGGCCTACAATGAGCAGTACTTC.

This rearrangement joins TRBV20-1 to TRBJ1-1; D is uncertain. This CDR3 contains 12 residues. Germline values: CDR1 DFQATT, CDR2 SNEGSKA (reference sequence). V lost 6 bases to trimming and J lost 10 bases, with 18 bases between them. The CDR3 DNA follows: TGCAGTGCCCCCATTGGGGAGCGAGGAGCTTTCTTT. It yields the protein CSAPIGERGAFF.

J is TRBJ2-7 and V is TRBV20-1, with 9 bases identical to TRBD2. Germline assignment: CDR1 DFQATT and CDR2 SNEGSKA (reference sequence). The junction had 3 bases not matched to a gene; V was cut back by 1 base and J by 2 bases. This CDR3 has 14 amino acids. DNA for the CDR3: TGCAGTGCTAGAGTAGCGGGAGTTACCTACGAGCAGTACTTC. This translates into CSARVAGVTYEQYF.

This chain uses TRBV7-9 with TRBJ2-1; 8 bases fit TRBD2. This CDR3 has 15 residues. V lost 3 bases, J lost 8 bases, and 9 bases stayed unmatched. Germline CDR1 is SEHNR and CDR2 is FQNEAQ (reference sequence). CDR3 loop: CASSFLAGMGDEQFF. CDR3 bases: TGTGCCAGCAGCTTTCTAGCGGGCATGGGTGATGAGCAGTTCTTC.

This clonotype was counted a few times. The rearrangement joins TRBV20-1 to TRBJ1-2, with 9 bases matching TRBD1. The ends lost 1 base at V and 5 bases at J; junction bases unmatched: 5. Germline V gene sequence: CDR1 DFQATT, CDR2 SNEGSKA (reference sequence). The CDR3 is 14 amino acids. The CDR3 here is CSARAPGQGYGYTF. The CDR3 coding sequence is TGCAGTGCTAGAGCTCCGGGACAGGGTTATGGCTACACCTTC.

V gene TRBV20-1 combines with J gene TRBJ2-7; 7 bases fit TRBD1. Trimming removed 2 bases from V and 1 base from J; junction bases left unmatched: 5. The CDR3 is made up of 14 amino acids. Per germline, CDR1 DFQATT and CDR2 SNEGSKA (reference sequence). CDR3 sequence (DNA): TGCAGTGCTAGAAGGACAGGCATTTCCTACGAGCAGTACTTC. Protein sequence: CSARRTGISYEQYF.